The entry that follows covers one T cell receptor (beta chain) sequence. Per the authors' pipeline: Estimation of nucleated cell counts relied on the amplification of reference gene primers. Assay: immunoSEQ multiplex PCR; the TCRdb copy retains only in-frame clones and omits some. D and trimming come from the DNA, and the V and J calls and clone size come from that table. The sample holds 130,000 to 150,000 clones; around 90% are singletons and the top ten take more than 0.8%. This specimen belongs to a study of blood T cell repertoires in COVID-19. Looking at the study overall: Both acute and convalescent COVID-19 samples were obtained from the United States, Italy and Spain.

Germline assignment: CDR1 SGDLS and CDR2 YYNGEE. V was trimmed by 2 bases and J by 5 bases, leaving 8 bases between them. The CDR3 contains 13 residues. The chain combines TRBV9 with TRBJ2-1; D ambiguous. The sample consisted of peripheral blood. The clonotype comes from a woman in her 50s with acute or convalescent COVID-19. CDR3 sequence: CASSVGLNNEQFF. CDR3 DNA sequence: TGTGCCAGCAGCGTGGGCCTCAACAATGAGCAGTTCTTC.